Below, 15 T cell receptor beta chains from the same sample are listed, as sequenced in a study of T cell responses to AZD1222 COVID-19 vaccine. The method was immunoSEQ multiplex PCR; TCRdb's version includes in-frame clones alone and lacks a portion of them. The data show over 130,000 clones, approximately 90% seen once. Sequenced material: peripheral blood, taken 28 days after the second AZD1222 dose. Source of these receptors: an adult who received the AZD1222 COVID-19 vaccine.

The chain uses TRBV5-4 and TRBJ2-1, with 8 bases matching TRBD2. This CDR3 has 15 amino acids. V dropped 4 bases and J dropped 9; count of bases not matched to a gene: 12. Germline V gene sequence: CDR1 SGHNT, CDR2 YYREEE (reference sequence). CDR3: CASSPTGGGPGEQFF. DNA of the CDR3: TGTGCCAGCAGCCCGACTGGCGGGGGGCCCGGTGAGCAGTTCTTC.

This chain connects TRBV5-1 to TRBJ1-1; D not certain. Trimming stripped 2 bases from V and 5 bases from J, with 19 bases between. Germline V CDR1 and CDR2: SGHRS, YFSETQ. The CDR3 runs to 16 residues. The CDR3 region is CASSFVLSVSKTEAFF. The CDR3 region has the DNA TGCGCCAGCAGCTTTGTCCTGAGCGTGTCTAAGACTGAAGCTTTCTTT.

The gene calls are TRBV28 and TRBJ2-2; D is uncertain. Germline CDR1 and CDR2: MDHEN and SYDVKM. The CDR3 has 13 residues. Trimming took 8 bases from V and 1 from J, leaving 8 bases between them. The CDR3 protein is CASQEMNTGELFF. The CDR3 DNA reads TGTGCCAGCCAAGAAATGAACACCGGGGAGCTGTTTTTT.

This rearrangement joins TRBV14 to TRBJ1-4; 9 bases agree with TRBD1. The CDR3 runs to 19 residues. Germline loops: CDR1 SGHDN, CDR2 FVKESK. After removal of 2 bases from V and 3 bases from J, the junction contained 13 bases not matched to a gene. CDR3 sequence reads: CASSQYFGTGKRSNEKLFF. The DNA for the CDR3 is TGTGCCAGCAGCCAATACTTTGGGACAGGGAAAAGGTCTAATGAAAAACTGTTTTTT.

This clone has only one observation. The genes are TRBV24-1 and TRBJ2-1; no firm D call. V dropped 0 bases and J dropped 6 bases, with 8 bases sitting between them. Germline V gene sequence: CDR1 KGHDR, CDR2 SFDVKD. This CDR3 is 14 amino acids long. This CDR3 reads CATSDLPHGNEQFF. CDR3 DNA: TGTGCCACCAGTGATTTGCCCCATGGCAATGAGCAGTTCTTC.

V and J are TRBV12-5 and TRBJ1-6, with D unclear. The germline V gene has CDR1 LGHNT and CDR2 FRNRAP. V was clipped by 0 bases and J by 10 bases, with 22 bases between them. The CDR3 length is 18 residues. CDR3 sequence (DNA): TGTGCTAGTGGTTTGGTCCTGGTACCCGATGACAAATTATCACCCCTCCACTTT. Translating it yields CASGLVLVPDDKLSPLHF.

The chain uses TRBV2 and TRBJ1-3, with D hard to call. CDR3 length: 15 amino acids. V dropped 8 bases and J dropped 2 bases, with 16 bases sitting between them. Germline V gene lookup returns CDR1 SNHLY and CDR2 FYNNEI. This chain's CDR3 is CASSENRVAGNTIYF. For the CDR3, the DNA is TGTGCCAGCTCAGAAAATCGGGTAGCTGGAAACACCATATATTTT.

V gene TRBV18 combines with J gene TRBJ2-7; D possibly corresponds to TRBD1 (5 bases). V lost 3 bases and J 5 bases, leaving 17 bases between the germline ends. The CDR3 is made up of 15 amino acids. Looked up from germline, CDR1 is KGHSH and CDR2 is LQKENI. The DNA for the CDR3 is TGTGCCAGCTCACCGTGGCGGCAGGGTAACAACGAGCAGTACTTC. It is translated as CASSPWRQGNNEQYF.

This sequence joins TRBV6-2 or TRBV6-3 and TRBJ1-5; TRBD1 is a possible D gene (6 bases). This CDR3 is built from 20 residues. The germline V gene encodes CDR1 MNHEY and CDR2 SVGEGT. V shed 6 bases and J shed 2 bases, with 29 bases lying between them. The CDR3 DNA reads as TGTGCCAGCAGCGGTAATCTCCGGGCTCCAGGGGTTATTGGCAATCAGCCCCAGCATTTT. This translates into CASSGNLRAPGVIGNQPQHF.

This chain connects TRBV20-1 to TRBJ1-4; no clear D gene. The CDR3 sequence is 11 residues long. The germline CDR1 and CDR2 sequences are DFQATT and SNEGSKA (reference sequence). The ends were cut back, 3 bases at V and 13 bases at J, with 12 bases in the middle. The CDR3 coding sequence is TGCAGTGCTAGTCCGATAGCGGGACTGTTTTTT. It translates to CSASPIAGLFF.

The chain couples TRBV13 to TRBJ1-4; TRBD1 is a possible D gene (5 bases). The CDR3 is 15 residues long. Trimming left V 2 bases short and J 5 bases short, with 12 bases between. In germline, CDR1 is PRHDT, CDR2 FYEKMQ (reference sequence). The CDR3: CASSLFWGSNEKLFF. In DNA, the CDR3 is TGTGCCAGCAGCTTATTCTGGGGCTCAAATGAAAAACTGTTTTTT.

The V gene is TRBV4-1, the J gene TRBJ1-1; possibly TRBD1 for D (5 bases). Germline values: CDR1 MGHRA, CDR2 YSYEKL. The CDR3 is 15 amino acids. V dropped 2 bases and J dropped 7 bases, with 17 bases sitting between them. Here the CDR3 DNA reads TGCGCCAGCAGCCAATTCCCTAGGGGAGGGATTGAAGCTTTCTTT. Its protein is CASSQFPRGGIEAFF.

This chain's CDR3 is CASTPSTSGAYEQYF. The DNA for the CDR3 is TGTGCCAGCACTCCTTCGACTAGCGGAGCCTACGAGCAGTACTTC. This chain links TRBV28 with TRBJ2-7; 9 nucleotides match TRBD2. This CDR3 spans 15 amino acids. Germline lookup yields CDR1 MDHEN and CDR2 SYDVKM. The trim removed 7 bases at V and 2 bases at J, leaving 9 bases unmatched.

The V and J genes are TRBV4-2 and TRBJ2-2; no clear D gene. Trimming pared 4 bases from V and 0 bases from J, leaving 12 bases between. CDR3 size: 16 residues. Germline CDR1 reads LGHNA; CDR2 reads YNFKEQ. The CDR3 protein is CASSPQKITNTGELFF. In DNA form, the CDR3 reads TGTGCCAGCAGCCCACAGAAAATTACGAACACCGGGGAGCTGTTTTTT.

This CDR3 is CASRRESMGYEQYF. The CDR3 nucleotides read TGTGCCAGCAGGCGGGAGTCAATGGGTTACGAGCAGTACTTC. The chain recombines TRBV2 with TRBJ2-7; 7 nucleotides line up with TRBD2. Germline V gene lookup returns CDR1 SNHLY and CDR2 FYNNEI. V lost 6 bases and J lost 4; bases outside the gene matches: 9. The CDR3 runs to 14 residues. Using reference TRBV2 and TRBJ2-7 for the parts outside the CDR3, the full variable domain is EPEVTQTPSHQVTQMGQEVILRCVPISNHLYFYWYRQILGQKVEFLVSFYNNEISEKSEIFDDQFSVERPDGSNFTLKIRSTKLEDSAMYFCASRRESMGYEQYFGPGTRLTVT.